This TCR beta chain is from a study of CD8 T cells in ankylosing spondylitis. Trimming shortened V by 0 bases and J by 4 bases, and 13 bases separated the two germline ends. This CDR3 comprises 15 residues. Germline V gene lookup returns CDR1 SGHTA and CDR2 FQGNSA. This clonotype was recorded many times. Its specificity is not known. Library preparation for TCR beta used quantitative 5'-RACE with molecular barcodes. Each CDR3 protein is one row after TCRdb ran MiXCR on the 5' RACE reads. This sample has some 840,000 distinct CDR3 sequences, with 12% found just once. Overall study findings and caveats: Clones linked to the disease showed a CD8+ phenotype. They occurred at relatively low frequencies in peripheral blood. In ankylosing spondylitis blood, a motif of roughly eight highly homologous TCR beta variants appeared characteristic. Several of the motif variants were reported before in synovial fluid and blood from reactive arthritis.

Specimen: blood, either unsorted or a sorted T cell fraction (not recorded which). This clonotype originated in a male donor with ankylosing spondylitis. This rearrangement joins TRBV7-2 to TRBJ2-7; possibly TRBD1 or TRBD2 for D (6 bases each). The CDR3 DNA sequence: TGTGCCAGCAGCTTAGCTCTGGGGGCGGGATACGAGCAGTACTTC. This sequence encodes CASSLALGAGYEQYF.